The rows below give T cell receptor beta chains drawn from one sample of a study of shared clonotypes between healthy human individuals. TCRdb keeps only in-frame clones here, not all; method: immunoSEQ multiplex PCR. Of about 960,000 clones in the sample, less than 85% were seen once. The sequenced material came from memory CD4+ T cells sorted from blood. The receptors originated from a man aged 18 to 30 in good health. Each CDR3 is given with its conserved first and last residue. D genes are given only for firm matches. Size tells how often a clone was seen (once, few, many) or the class of an expanded clone, and some rows leave it out.

j_call: TRBJ1-2
clone_size: -
d_call: TRBD1
v_call: TRBV30
cdr3_aa: CAWRSGIQLGGENGYTF
cdr3_nt: TGTGCCTGGAGATCTGGAATCCAGTTAGGGGGCGAGAATGGCTACACCTTC

j_call: TRBJ2-7
clone_size: -
d_call: -
v_call: TRBV20-1
cdr3_aa: CSARGGYEQYF
cdr3_nt: TGCAGTGCTAGAGGCGGCTACGAGCAGTACTTC

j_call: TRBJ2-3
clone_size: -
d_call: TRBD1
v_call: TRBV30
cdr3_aa: CAWSPRTGRNTQYF
cdr3_nt: TGTGCCTGGAGTCCTAGGACAGGGCGGAATACGCAGTATTTT

j_call: TRBJ1-2
clone_size: -
d_call: -
v_call: TRBV19
cdr3_aa: CASSEQWTNYGYTF
cdr3_nt: TGTGCCAGTAGTGAACAGTGGACTAACTATGGCTACACCTTC

j_call: TRBJ2-2
clone_size: -
d_call: -
v_call: TRBV7-2
cdr3_aa: CASSSRTKNTGELFF
cdr3_nt: TGTGCCAGCAGCTCACGAACAAAGAACACCGGGGAGCTGTTTTTT

j_call: TRBJ1-5
clone_size: -
d_call: TRBD1
v_call: TRBV5-4
cdr3_aa: CASSLWGQGNQPQHF
cdr3_nt: TGTGCCAGCAGCTTGTGGGGACAGGGCAATCAGCCCCAGCATTTT

j_call: TRBJ2-1
clone_size: -
d_call: -
v_call: TRBV11-2
cdr3_aa: CASSRGGVVYNEQFF
cdr3_nt: TGTGCCAGCAGCCGAGGTGGGGTAGTCTACAATGAGCAGTTCTTC

j_call: TRBJ2-7
clone_size: -
d_call: -
v_call: TRBV15
cdr3_aa: CATSRGGMAEQYF
cdr3_nt: TGTGCCACCAGCAGAGGGGGCATGGCCGAGCAGTACTTC

j_call: TRBJ1-1
clone_size: -
d_call: -
v_call: TRBV7-8
cdr3_aa: CASSLAMTGVNTEAFF
cdr3_nt: TGTGCCAGCAGCTTAGCGATGACGGGGGTGAACACTGAAGCTTTCTTT

j_call: TRBJ1-1
clone_size: -
d_call: -
v_call: TRBV11-2
cdr3_aa: CASSLFTGGAGTEAFF
cdr3_nt: TGTGCCAGCAGCTTGTTTACGGGGGGCGCGGGGACTGAAGCTTTCTTT

j_call: TRBJ2-1
clone_size: -
d_call: TRBD2
v_call: TRBV5-1
cdr3_aa: CASSSRTSGRDEQFF
cdr3_nt: TGCGCCAGCAGCTCCAGGACTAGCGGGAGGGATGAGCAGTTCTTC

j_call: TRBJ1-2
clone_size: -
d_call: TRBD1
v_call: TRBV5-4
cdr3_aa: CASSLGSSGQGYGYTF
cdr3_nt: TGTGCCAGCAGCTTGGGGTCGTCGGGACAGGGCTATGGCTACACCTTC

j_call: TRBJ1-2
clone_size: -
d_call: TRBD1
v_call: TRBV5-1
cdr3_aa: CASSAGQGKKYGYTF
cdr3_nt: TGCGCCAGCAGCGCGGGACAGGGGAAAAAGTATGGCTACACCTTC

j_call: TRBJ1-2
clone_size: -
d_call: TRBD1
v_call: TRBV19
cdr3_aa: CASSPRPNRDRAAKGYTF
cdr3_nt: TGTGCCAGTAGTCCTAGACCAAACCGGGACAGGGCGGCGAAAGGCTACACCTTC

j_call: TRBJ2-1
clone_size: few
d_call: -
v_call: TRBV2
cdr3_aa: CASSGYNEQFF
cdr3_nt: TGTGCCAGCAGTGGGTACAATGAGCAGTTCTTC

j_call: TRBJ2-7
clone_size: -
d_call: -
v_call: TRBV2
cdr3_aa: CASSEDRALNQQYF
cdr3_nt: TGTGCCAGCAGTGAAGACAGGGCCCTTAACCAGCAGTACTTC

j_call: TRBJ2-1
clone_size: -
d_call: TRBD1
v_call: TRBV6-5
cdr3_aa: CASSKGGTGEAEQFF
cdr3_nt: TGTGCCAGCAGTAAAGGGGGGACAGGGGAGGCTGAGCAGTTCTTC

j_call: TRBJ2-1
clone_size: -
d_call: -
v_call: TRBV29-1
cdr3_aa: CSAGQGGSNEQFF
cdr3_nt: TGCAGCGCCGGACAGGGAGGGAGCAATGAGCAGTTCTTC

j_call: TRBJ1-2
clone_size: -
d_call: -
v_call: TRBV4-1
cdr3_aa: CASSQVLAKGNYGYTF
cdr3_nt: TGCGCCAGCAGCCAAGTTCTGGCGAAGGGCAACTATGGCTACACCTTC

j_call: TRBJ1-2
clone_size: -
d_call: -
v_call: TRBV18
cdr3_aa: CASSPNRDEGVHGYTF
cdr3_nt: TGTGCCAGCTCACCAAACCGGGACGAAGGGGTTCATGGCTACACCTTC

j_call: TRBJ2-3
clone_size: -
d_call: TRBD1
v_call: TRBV6-1
cdr3_aa: CASSARDRGFGTDTQYF
cdr3_nt: TGTGCCAGCAGTGCCCGGGACAGGGGTTTTGGCACAGATACGCAGTATTTT